Presented here are 8 T cell receptor beta chains from one specimen sequenced in a study of blood T cell repertoires in COVID-19. Sequencing was performed with immunoSEQ multiplex PCR; in TCRdb, only in-frame clones are kept and a portion is missing. The sample includes some 200,000 clones, 80% to 90% of them seen just once. The source material was peripheral blood. The source is a man older than 75 with acute or convalescent COVID-19.

V gene TRBV5-1 combines with J gene TRBJ2-2, with TRBD2 matching over 12 bases. Germline lookup yields CDR1 SGHRS and CDR2 YFSETQ. This CDR3 has 16 residues. V lost 4 bases, J lost 5 bases, and 6 bases stayed unmatched. The CDR3 loop reads CASSQRTSGKTGELFF. The CDR3 DNA reads as TGCGCCAGCAGCCAGAGGACTAGCGGGAAGACCGGGGAGCTGTTTTTT.

The chain couples TRBV12-3 or TRBV12-4 to TRBJ2-1; unclear D gene. The CDR3 loop spans 13 amino acids. V dropped 3 bases and J dropped 6 bases, with 9 bases sitting between them. CDR3 DNA sequence: TGTGCCAGCAGTTTCCTCGAGGCCAATGAGCAGTTCTTC. Its protein is CASSFLEANEQFF.

The chain carries TRBV6-6 and TRBJ2-1, with a tentative D call TRBD2 (6 bases). V lost 5 bases and J lost 4, with 12 bases in between. The length of the CDR3 is 14 residues. Germline-derived CDR1 and CDR2 are MNHNY and SVGAGI (reference sequence). This chain's CDR3 is CASSSSGLYNEQFF. CDR3 nucleotides: TGTGCCAGCAGTAGTAGCGGATTATACAATGAGCAGTTCTTC.

In DNA form, the CDR3 reads TGTGCCAGCAGCCACGGGTATGGCTACACCTTC. It translates to CASSHGYGYTF. The gene calls are TRBV28 and TRBJ1-2; D gene uncertain. The germline CDR1 and CDR2 sequences are MDHEN and SYDVKM. V lost 6 bases, J lost 5 bases, and 7 bases lay in between. CDR3 size: 11 residues.

The table lists this clone with a few counts. The chain is built from TRBV7-9 and TRBJ2-2; 7 bases align to TRBD1. This CDR3 is 16 amino acids long. J gave up 2 bases and V 6 bases, and 9 bases lay outside the gene matches. The V gene's germline CDR1 is SEHNR and CDR2 FQNEAQ (reference sequence). CDR3 amino acids: CASSFDRASNTGELFF. The CDR3 DNA sequence: TGTGCCAGCAGTTTCGACAGGGCTTCAAACACCGGGGAGCTGTTTTTT.

The genes are TRBV18 and TRBJ2-1, with 7 bases lining up with TRBD2. Per the germline V gene, CDR1 is KGHSH and CDR2 is LQKENI. This CDR3 has 15 amino acids. The ends lost 0 bases at V and 15 bases at J; junction bases unmatched: 14. The CDR3 coding sequence is TGTGCCAGCTCACCACCGGGGACTACGAATACATTACCGTTCTTC. Translating it yields CASSPPGTTNTLPFF.

The V call is TRBV30, the J call TRBJ1-5, with a tentative D call TRBD1 (5 bases). V dropped 0 bases and J dropped 4 bases, with 10 bases sitting between them. The CDR3 is 14 residues long. Germline CDR1 is GTSNPN and CDR2 is SVGIG (reference sequence). CDR3 sequence: CAWSVPGLNQPQHF. The CDR3 region has the DNA TGTGCCTGGAGTGTTCCAGGGCTAAATCAGCCCCAGCATTTT.

The genes are TRBV4-3 and TRBJ2-1; D gene unclear. Germline lookup yields CDR1 LGHNA and CDR2 YSLEER. This CDR3 is 14 amino acids long. Trimming cost V 1 base and J 7 bases, with 11 bases left between them. This chain's CDR3 is CASSQAQQWNEQFF. CDR3 sequence (DNA): TGCGCCAGCAGCCAAGCCCAACAGTGGAATGAGCAGTTCTTC.